These 7 T cell receptor beta chains were all obtained from the same sample, sequenced in a study of blood T cell repertoires in COVID-19. Using immunoSEQ multiplex PCR, the repertoire was profiled, and TCRdb retains in-frame clones only, with some absent. The profile shows some 250,000 clones, 70% to 75% of them singletons. Material for sequencing was peripheral blood. The receptor source for this set is a woman over 75 with acute or convalescent COVID-19.

V usage is TRBV7-2 and J usage is TRBJ1-5; maybe TRBD1 (6 bases). This CDR3 is 16 amino acids long. Per the germline V gene, CDR1 is SGHTA and CDR2 is FQGNSA. The V and J ends lost 2 bases and 4 bases respectively, with 15 bases between them. CDR3 coding DNA: TGTGCCAGCAGCTTAAACGCCAGGGGCGCAAATCAGCCCCAGCATTTT. It translates to CASSLNARGANQPQHF.

This chain joins TRBV29-1 and TRBJ2-1; tentative D call: TRBD1 (6 bases). Germline V CDR1 and CDR2: SQVTM, ANQGSEA. The CDR3 totals 14 residues. V lost 6 bases to trimming and J lost 9 bases, with 21 bases between them. The CDR3 loop reads CSVGKGSLGGEQFF. CDR3 nucleotide sequence: TGCAGCGTGGGAAAAGGGTCTTTAGGGGGTGAGCAGTTCTTC.

The CDR3 coding sequence is TGTGCCAGCAGTGACAGCTACAATGAGCAGTTCTTC. This sequence encodes CASSDSYNEQFF. The chain couples TRBV6-1 to TRBJ2-1, with D hard to call. The CDR3 totals 12 residues. Trimming pared 3 bases from V and 3 bases from J, leaving 3 bases between. The germline CDR1 and CDR2 sequences are MNHNS and SASEGT.

The chain employs TRBV29-1 and TRBJ2-7; 7 bases line up with TRBD1. The CDR3 sequence is 13 residues long. V shed 6 bases, J shed 5 bases, and the junction held 10 bases outside the gene matches. CDR1 and CDR2 (germline): SQVTM, ANQGSEA. The CDR3 bases are TGCAGCGTAGAGGGAAGGGGGCAGCACGAGCAGTACTTC. Translation: CSVEGRGQHEQYF.

The chain combines TRBV6-5 with TRBJ1-5, with D tentatively TRBD1 (6 bases). The V end was cut by 6 bases, the J end by 7 bases, with 13 bases between. The CDR3 length is 13 residues. Germline V gives CDR1 MNHEY, CDR2 SVGAGI. CDR3 sequence reads: CASRPGTSQPQHF. Here the CDR3 DNA reads TGTGCCAGCAGACCCGGGACAAGCCAGCCCCAGCATTTT.

The V call is TRBV7-9, the J call TRBJ1-1; D is perhaps TRBD1 (6 bases). Trimming took 8 bases from V and 0 from J, leaving 10 bases between them. Germline-derived CDR1 and CDR2 are SEHNR and FQNEAQ (reference sequence). The CDR3 spans 13 residues. CDR3 DNA sequence: TGTGCCAGCGCTACAGGGATGAACACTGAAGCTTTCTTT. Amino acids: CASATGMNTEAFF. Supplemented by reference TRBV7-9 and TRBJ1-1, the full variable domain reads DTGVSQNPRHKITKRGQNVTFRCDPISEHNRLYWYRQTLGQGPEFLTYFQNEAQLEKSRLLSDRFSAERPKGSFSTLEIQRTEQGDSAMYLCASATGMNTEAFFGQGTRLTVV.

Here the CDR3 DNA reads TGTGCCAGCAGCACCCGAGCGTCCTATGGGAATGAGCAGTTCTTC. Encoded protein: CASSTRASYGNEQFF. The chain links TRBV11-2 to TRBJ2-1, with D unclear. V lost 5 bases and J 7 bases, leaving 18 bases between the germline ends. CDR3 size: 15 residues. The V gene's germline CDR1 is SGHAT and CDR2 FQNNGV.